A selection of T cell receptor beta chains follows, all from one sample in a study of T cell responses to AZD1222 COVID-19 vaccine. Assay used: immunoSEQ multiplex PCR; TCRdb lists only in-frame clones, some missing. This sample has tens of thousands of clones; over 75% occur once, and the top ten carry approximately 6.3%. Sequenced here: peripheral blood, sampled on day 0 of AZD1222 vaccination. The receptors come from an adult in good health. CDR3s include the opening cysteine and the closing phenylalanine or tryptophan. D genes are given only for firm matches. Only part of the rows carry a size: once, few, many, or a class if the clone is expanded.

V gene: TRBV5-1; CDR3 length: 15; D gene: TRBD1; clone size: .; J gene: TRBJ1-1; CDR3 DNA: TGCGCCAGCAGCTTTCAGGGGGCCCAACCCAGTGAAGCTTTCTTT; CDR3 protein: CASSFQGAQPSEAFF
V gene: TRBV5-4; CDR3 length: 15; D gene: TRBD2; clone size: .; J gene: TRBJ2-3; CDR3 DNA: TGTGCCAGCAGCTTGGCGGCGGGGGGCACAGATACGCAGTATTTT; CDR3 protein: CASSLAAGGTDTQYF
V gene: TRBV4-3; CDR3 length: 15; D gene: .; clone size: .; J gene: TRBJ2-7; CDR3 DNA: TGCGCCAGCAGCCAAGAGGCCAGTTTCCTCTACGAGCAGTACTTC; CDR3 protein: CASSQEASFLYEQYF
V gene: TRBV28; CDR3 length: 12; D gene: .; clone size: .; J gene: TRBJ1-6; CDR3 DNA: TGTGCCAGCAGTCCAGCTATGGCACCCCTCCACTTT; CDR3 protein: CASSPAMAPLHF
V gene: TRBV29-1; CDR3 length: 13; D gene: .; clone size: .; J gene: TRBJ2-3; CDR3 DNA: TGCAGCGTTGTAGAGCTGGGCAAAGATACGCAGTATTTT; CDR3 protein: CSVVELGKDTQYF
V gene: TRBV29-1; CDR3 length: 13; D gene: .; clone size: .; J gene: TRBJ1-5; CDR3 DNA: TGCAGCGTTGGGCCGGGTGGCAATCAGCCCCAGCATTTT; CDR3 protein: CSVGPGGNQPQHF
V gene: TRBV3-1/TRBV3-2; CDR3 length: 15; D gene: .; clone size: .; J gene: TRBJ1-3; CDR3 DNA: TGTGCCAGCAGCTCCGGGGGTATCTCTGGAAACACCATATATTTT; CDR3 protein: CASSSGGISGNTIYF
V gene: TRBV28; CDR3 length: 12; D gene: TRBD2; clone size: .; J gene: TRBJ2-5; CDR3 DNA: TGTGTCACAGCGGGAGTGAGGGAGACCCAGTACTTC; CDR3 protein: CVTAGVRETQYF
V gene: TRBV19; CDR3 length: 15; D gene: TRBD1; clone size: .; J gene: TRBJ1-4; CDR3 DNA: TGTGCCAGTAGTGATCGACAGGGAGATAATGAAAAACTGTTTTTT; CDR3 protein: CASSDRQGDNEKLFF
V gene: TRBV28; CDR3 length: 17; D gene: TRBD1; clone size: .; J gene: TRBJ1-5; CDR3 DNA: TGTGCCAGCGGGACATCAGGGGGCGAGGGGCGCAATCAGCCCCAGCATTTT; CDR3 protein: CASGTSGGEGRNQPQHF
V gene: TRBV6-5; CDR3 length: 12; D gene: .; clone size: .; J gene: TRBJ2-2; CDR3 DNA: TGTGCCAGCAGTAGCGCCGTCGGGGAGCTGTTTTTT; CDR3 protein: CASSSAVGELFF
V gene: TRBV28; CDR3 length: 15; D gene: TRBD2; clone size: .; J gene: TRBJ2-7; CDR3 DNA: TGTGCCAGCAGTCCTGGGACTAGCGGGAGATACGAGCAGTACTTC; CDR3 protein: CASSPGTSGRYEQYF
V gene: TRBV5-1; CDR3 length: 15; D gene: .; clone size: .; J gene: TRBJ1-6; CDR3 DNA: TGCGCCAGCAGCTCCGGGGGGATCTATAATTCACCCCTCCACTTT; CDR3 protein: CASSSGGIYNSPLHF
V gene: TRBV6-5; CDR3 length: 14; D gene: .; clone size: .; J gene: TRBJ1-5; CDR3 DNA: TGTGCCAGCAGTTACGAAAGCACCGGACACCCACAGCATTTT; CDR3 protein: CASSYESTGHPQHF
V gene: TRBV19; CDR3 length: 15; D gene: .; clone size: .; J gene: TRBJ2-6; CDR3 DNA: TGTGCCAGTAGCGGCGACTCTGCTGGGGCCAACGTCCTGACTTTC; CDR3 protein: CASSGDSAGANVLTF
V gene: TRBV3-1/TRBV3-2; CDR3 length: 14; D gene: .; clone size: .; J gene: TRBJ1-6; CDR3 DNA: TGTGCCAGCAGCCAAGGCAGGAGTCATTCACCCCTCCACTTT; CDR3 protein: CASSQGRSHSPLHF
V gene: TRBV2; CDR3 length: 14; D gene: .; clone size: .; J gene: TRBJ2-7; CDR3 DNA: TGTGCCAGCGGAGGGACTCCGAACTCCTACGAGCAGTACTTC; CDR3 protein: CASGGTPNSYEQYF
V gene: TRBV5-1; CDR3 length: 15; D gene: .; clone size: .; J gene: TRBJ1-1; CDR3 DNA: TGCGCCAGCAGCAATTCCCCTGGGGGTGACACTGAAGCTTTCTTT; CDR3 protein: CASSNSPGGDTEAFF
V gene: TRBV4-2; CDR3 length: 17; D gene: TRBD2; clone size: few; J gene: TRBJ2-1; CDR3 DNA: TGTGCCAGCAGCCCTCGGACTAGCGGGAACTCCTACAATGAGCAGTTCTTC; CDR3 protein: CASSPRTSGNSYNEQFF
V gene: TRBV11-2; CDR3 length: 12; D gene: .; clone size: .; J gene: TRBJ1-2; CDR3 DNA: TGTGCCAGCAGCTTAAACGACGAGGGCTACACCTTC; CDR3 protein: CASSLNDEGYTF
V gene: TRBV9; CDR3 length: 15; D gene: TRBD1; clone size: .; J gene: TRBJ1-4; CDR3 DNA: TGTGCCAGCAGCGCAACAGGGGCGCCAAATGAAAAACTGTTTTTT; CDR3 protein: CASSATGAPNEKLFF
V gene: TRBV10-3; CDR3 length: 15; D gene: TRBD1; clone size: few; J gene: TRBJ2-5; CDR3 DNA: TGTGCCATAGCAGGGGGCACAGGAGATCAAGAGACCCAGTACTTC; CDR3 protein: CAIAGGTGDQETQYF
V gene: TRBV6-1; CDR3 length: 15; D gene: .; clone size: once; J gene: TRBJ2-1; CDR3 DNA: TGTGCCAGCAGTGAAAGGTCTGGGGCGCGAAATGAGCAGTTCTTC; CDR3 protein: CASSERSGARNEQFF
V gene: TRBV6-1; CDR3 length: 15; D gene: TRBD2; clone size: .; J gene: TRBJ2-2; CDR3 DNA: TGTGCCAGCAGTGAGGCGGGAGGATCCACCGGGGAGCTGTTTTTT; CDR3 protein: CASSEAGGSTGELFF